Below, one TCR beta chain is given with its context. A second PCR, run for about 7 to 12 cycles, used a sample-barcoded 5' primer plus a J-beta primer mix. Using its own MiXCR run on the 5' RACE reads, TCRdb lists one record per CDR3 protein. The sample has roughly 1,800,000 distinct CDR3 sequences; roughly 49% are singletons. The sample belongs to a study of blood T cells in healthy people across ages. The germline V gene has CDR1 SGHTA and CDR2 FQGNSA. V lost 3 bases to trimming and J lost 0 bases; unmatched junction nucleotides: 7. The CDR3 runs to 17 residues. The TCR was taken from a woman between 35 and 50 years old in good health. Sequences were obtained from blood. The V and J genes are TRBV7-2 and TRBJ2-2, with 7 bases lining up with TRBD1. The CDR3 region is CASSFPTQGANTGELFF. In DNA, the CDR3 is TGTGCCAGCAGCTTCCCAACTCAGGGGGCGAACACCGGGGAGCTGTTTTTT.